The 10 T cell receptor beta chains reported below all come from one sample, sequenced in a study of a mutant IDH1 vaccine in newly diagnosed glioma. As for time point: week 35, safety follow-up. One vaccine dose held 300 ug of mutant IDH1 20-mer peptide and came with topical imiquimod. Using immunoSEQ multiplex PCR, the repertoire was profiled, and TCRdb retains in-frame clones only, with some absent. The sample contains roughly 49,000 clones, 80% to 95% of which appear only once. No antigen is known for these receptors. This sample comprised PBMCs, obtained from a glioma patient whose treatment included an IDH1 peptide vaccine. The receptors stem from a man aged 50-59 years with glioma.

The V gene is TRBV5-1, the J gene TRBJ2-6; D uncertain. Germline V lookup: CDR1 SGHRS, CDR2 YFSETQ. Trimming removed 3 bases from V and 0 bases from J, with 10 bases in between. The CDR3 spans 16 residues. CDR3 protein: CASSYDEYSGANVLTF. The CDR3 coding sequence is TGCGCCAGCAGCTATGACGAATACTCTGGGGCCAACGTCCTGACTTTC.

V is TRBV18 and J is TRBJ2-7; D remains unclear. CDR3 length: 15 residues. Germline CDR1 KGHSH, CDR2 LQKENI. Trimming took off 3 bases at V and 4 bases at J, with 16 bases between the two ends. CDR3 in DNA: TGTGCCAGCTCACCGGGGTCGGATAGAGCTTACGAGCAGTACTTC. It yields the protein CASSPGSDRAYEQYF. Variable domain in full (rest from reference TRBV18 and TRBJ2-7): NAGVMQNPRHLVRRRGQEARLRCSPMKGHSHVYWYRQLPEEGLKFMVYLQKENIIDESGMPKERFSAEFPKEGPSILRIQQVVRGDSAAYFCASSPGSDRAYEQYFGPGTRLTVT.

This clone was detected a few times. The V call is TRBV7-2, the J call TRBJ2-3; 8 positions match TRBD2. Germline CDR1 SGHTA, CDR2 FQGNSA. The J segment lost 2 bases and the V segment lost 3 bases, leaving 7 bases of the junction unmatched. The CDR3 sequence is 16 residues long. This chain's CDR3 is CASSLRTGGPTDTQYF. CDR3 coding DNA: TGTGCCAGCAGCTTGAGAACGGGGGGGCCCACAGATACGCAGTATTTT.

This chain uses TRBV27 with TRBJ2-1; 10 bases line up with TRBD1. The CDR3 is made up of 18 amino acids. The germline V gene encodes CDR1 MNHEY and CDR2 SMNVEV (reference sequence). The junction had 11 bases not matched to a gene; V was cut back by 6 bases and J by 0 bases. The CDR3 region has the DNA TGTGCCAGCAGAAGACAGGGGGCGACTCCGTTCTCCTACAATGAGCAGTTCTTC. It yields the protein CASRRQGATPFSYNEQFF.

V gene TRBV27 combines with J gene TRBJ2-7, with TRBD2 matching 10 bases. Trimming took 8 bases from V and 0 from J; bases not matched to a gene: 1. CDR1 MNHEY and CDR2 SMNVEV come from the germline V gene (reference sequence). This CDR3 is built from 13 residues. The CDR3, as DNA: TGTGCCAGCTGGACTAGCGGCTCCTACGAGCAGTACTTC. It codes for CASWTSGSYEQYF.

This chain joins TRBV6-5 and TRBJ2-7; 7 bases are a match to TRBD1. The CDR3 consists of 16 residues. The germline V gene encodes CDR1 MNHEY and CDR2 SVGAGI. With 0 bases clipped from V and 2 bases from J, the junction kept 7 bases outside the gene matches. CDR3 sequence: CASSYSGKGAAYEQYF. In DNA form, the CDR3 reads TGTGCCAGCAGTTACTCTGGGAAGGGGGCCGCCTACGAGCAGTACTTC.

The rearrangement uses TRBV7-9 and TRBJ1-3; possibly TRBD1 for D (6 bases). CDR1 and CDR2 (germline): SEHNR, FQNEAQ (reference sequence). V dropped 5 bases and J dropped 1 base, with 21 bases sitting between them. The CDR3 contains 18 residues. CDR3 sequence reads: CASSAGGQDSVSGNTIYF. DNA for the CDR3: TGTGCCAGCAGCGCGGGCGGGCAGGACAGTGTATCTGGAAACACCATATATTTT.

The chain combines TRBV5-1 with TRBJ2-7, with D perhaps matching TRBD1 (6 bases). V was shortened by 0 bases and J by 1 base, with 17 bases between the two germline ends. The CDR3 is 17 residues long. CDR1 and CDR2 from the germline V gene are SGHRS and YFSETQ. This chain's CDR3 is CASSLGRGQQESYEQYF. Here the CDR3 DNA reads TGCGCCAGCAGCTTGGGGCGAGGACAGCAGGAGTCCTACGAGCAGTACTTC.

The V call is TRBV6-5, the J call TRBJ1-2; no reliable D call. V was shortened by 2 bases and J by 1 base, with 8 bases between the two germline ends. Germline V gives CDR1 MNHEY, CDR2 SVGAGI. The CDR3 extends over 14 amino acids. Here the CDR3 reads CASSYNPNNYGYTF. The CDR3 nucleotides read TGTGCCAGCAGTTACAATCCGAATAACTATGGCTACACCTTC.

The CDR3 DNA is TGTGCCAGCAGCTTTCGAGTAGAGACCCAGTACTTC. Residues: CASSFRVETQYF. The V call is TRBV7-9, the J call TRBJ2-5; the D is unclear. Germline CDR1 reads SEHNR; CDR2 reads FQNEAQ (reference sequence). The CDR3 covers 12 residues. V lost 3 bases to trimming and J lost 4 bases, with 6 bases between them.